This is a list of T cell receptor beta chains from one sample in a study of T cells expressing NK-cell markers. TCRdb re-called the 5' RACE reads; one entry per CDR3 protein, DNA not given. Its listing shows about half a million distinct CDR3 sequences. The source material was blood T cells: a sorted CD56 or NKG2C T cell subset, CD4+ or CD8+ T cells, or bulk PBMC T cells (not recorded which). These receptors came from a woman aged 45-59 years in good health. Both conserved end residues are part of each CDR3. Not all rows give a size; the values are once, few, many and, for expanded clones, a class.

cdr3_aa	clone_size	v_call	j_call
CAWSLGRFSGNTIYF	-	TRBV30	TRBJ1-3
CASTPYTNSPDTQYF	-	TRBV12-3/TRBV12-4	TRBJ2-3
CASNQGAAGANVLTF	-	TRBV5-1	TRBJ2-6
CAINPDGTGELFF	-	TRBV10-3	TRBJ2-2
CASSKVKVWGGTDTQYF	-	TRBV21-1	TRBJ2-3
CSADAGLGGLNEQFF	-	TRBV20-1	TRBJ2-1
CASSSSRRQFF	-	TRBV5-1	TRBJ2-1
CSVDGGPRERSSTDTQYF	-	TRBV29-1	TRBJ2-3
CASSQRLAGGTSANIQYF	-	TRBV5-1	TRBJ2-4
CASSSEMGAGELFF	-	TRBV27	TRBJ2-2
CASSRSGTGELVIVNNEQFF	-	TRBV5-1	TRBJ2-1
CASSEGTAFYGYTF	-	TRBV5-1	TRBJ1-2
CSASRSGTNEQYF	-	TRBV20-1	TRBJ2-7
CASSHRYEQYF	-	TRBV4-1	TRBJ2-7
CSATSRDVYGYTF	-	TRBV20-1	TRBJ1-2
CATRRAGDTGELFF	-	TRBV25-1	TRBJ2-2
CASSLGLGGVVREQFF	-	TRBV11-2	TRBJ2-1
CSAPSSGPLLEQFF	-	TRBV20-1	TRBJ2-1
CASSDRQGAMNEQFF	-	TRBV19	TRBJ2-1
CASSGPDRDEQFF	-	TRBV9	TRBJ2-1
CASSLGNWAQYF	-	TRBV12-3/TRBV12-4	TRBJ2-5
CASSSGTGVYEQYF	-	TRBV5-1	TRBJ2-7
CASSQDQGSAGTDTQYF	-	TRBV4-2	TRBJ2-3
CASSLEGGGNSYNEQFF	-	TRBV7-6	TRBJ2-1
CASSFGVYNEQFF	medium-sized	TRBV12-3/TRBV12-4	TRBJ2-1
CASSLEILDIQYF	-	TRBV11-2	TRBJ2-4
CATSSGGAVQETQYF	-	TRBV15	TRBJ2-5
CASSNDGLSTQYF	-	TRBV11-3	TRBJ2-3
CASSQEGGTYNEQFF	-	TRBV4-1	TRBJ2-1